These T cell receptor beta chains were read from a single sample in a study of shared clonotypes between healthy human individuals. The assay was immunoSEQ multiplex PCR, and TCRdb's table has in-frame clones only and misses some. This sample has over a million clones, with about 77% found just once. Sequenced: memory CD4+ T cells sorted from blood. All receptors derive from a man aged 18 to 35 in good health. Each CDR3 is given with its conserved first and last residue. D genes are given only for firm matches. Size values are once, few and many counts, or a class for expanded clones, and some rows have none.

clone size: .
D gene: .
V gene: TRBV6-5
J gene: TRBJ1-4
CDR3 DNA: TGTGCCAGCACCGCGTCGGGTTGGGATGAAAAACTGTTTTTT
CDR3 protein: CASTASGWDEKLFF

clone size: .
D gene: TRBD2
V gene: TRBV7-2
J gene: TRBJ2-5
CDR3 DNA: TGTGCCAGCAGCTCCGGGACTAGCGGGAGGGGGAGGGAGACCCAGTACTTC
CDR3 protein: CASSSGTSGRGRETQYF

clone size: once
D gene: .
V gene: TRBV7-9
J gene: TRBJ2-1
CDR3 DNA: TGTGCCAGCAGCGGTTGGGCAGGGCAGTTCTTC
CDR3 protein: CASSGWAGQFF

clone size: .
D gene: TRBD1
V gene: TRBV6-5
J gene: TRBJ2-5
CDR3 DNA: TGTGCCAGCAGGGGACAGGGCGGGCAGACCCAGTACTTC
CDR3 protein: CASRGQGGQTQYF

clone size: .
D gene: .
V gene: TRBV30
J gene: TRBJ1-2
CDR3 DNA: TGTGCCTGGAGTTCCCGCCGGGACGTTGAGGGTGGCTACACCTTC
CDR3 protein: CAWSSRRDVEGGYTF

clone size: few
D gene: TRBD2
V gene: TRBV7-3
J gene: TRBJ2-1
CDR3 DNA: TGTGCCAGCAGCTTAAGACCACCACAACTAGCGGGGCCCTCTTACAATGAGCAGTTCTTC
CDR3 protein: CASSLRPPQLAGPSYNEQFF

clone size: .
D gene: TRBD1
V gene: TRBV6-1
J gene: TRBJ1-3
CDR3 DNA: TGTGCCAGCAGTGGGGGGACAGGGTCAGGAAACACCATATATTTT
CDR3 protein: CASSGGTGSGNTIYF

clone size: .
D gene: .
V gene: TRBV5-1
J gene: TRBJ2-3
CDR3 DNA: TGCGCCAGCAGCGGGCAGGGAGCCACAGGTACGCAGTATTTT
CDR3 protein: CASSGQGATGTQYF

clone size: .
D gene: .
V gene: TRBV6-1
J gene: TRBJ1-5
CDR3 DNA: TGTGCCAGCAGTCAGGACAGTCGGAATCAGCCCCAGCATTTT
CDR3 protein: CASSQDSRNQPQHF

clone size: .
D gene: TRBD2
V gene: TRBV4-2
J gene: TRBJ2-1
CDR3 DNA: TGTGCCAGCAGCCAAGTTGGAGGCGGGGGGGCCTACAATGAGCAGTTCTTC
CDR3 protein: CASSQVGGGGAYNEQFF

clone size: .
D gene: .
V gene: TRBV6-1
J gene: TRBJ1-5
CDR3 DNA: TGTGCCAGCAGTGTTCCAGGGACAACGGGTATAGCCCAGCATTTT
CDR3 protein: CASSVPGTTGIAQHF

clone size: .
D gene: TRBD1
V gene: TRBV5-1
J gene: TRBJ2-2
CDR3 DNA: TGCGCCAGCAGCGGGGACAGGGGTCCCGGGGAGCTGTTTTTT
CDR3 protein: CASSGDRGPGELFF

clone size: few
D gene: .
V gene: TRBV29-1
J gene: TRBJ1-1
CDR3 DNA: TGCAGCGCAAAAATCGGGACCTTCGTTACCGGAGCTTTCTTT
CDR3 protein: CSAKIGTFVTGAFF

clone size: .
D gene: .
V gene: TRBV18
J gene: TRBJ1-2
CDR3 DNA: TGTGCCAGCTCACCCTTAGACGGGAACTATGGCTACACCTTC
CDR3 protein: CASSPLDGNYGYTF

clone size: .
D gene: .
V gene: TRBV6-5
J gene: TRBJ2-2
CDR3 DNA: TGTGCCAGCAGTTCGACGGTGGGGAACACCGGGGAGCTGTTTTTT
CDR3 protein: CASSSTVGNTGELFF

clone size: many
D gene: .
V gene: TRBV5-1
J gene: TRBJ1-1
CDR3 DNA: TGCGCCAGCAGCTCGGGGTTGGAAGCTTTCTTT
CDR3 protein: CASSSGLEAFF

clone size: .
D gene: .
V gene: TRBV2
J gene: TRBJ2-5
CDR3 DNA: TGTGCCAGCAGTTTTAGACAGCGAGAGACCCAGTACTTC
CDR3 protein: CASSFRQRETQYF

clone size: .
D gene: TRBD1
V gene: TRBV5-6
J gene: TRBJ1-2
CDR3 DNA: TGTGCCAGCAGCACCGGACAGGCGAACTATGGCTACACCTTC
CDR3 protein: CASSTGQANYGYTF

clone size: .
D gene: .
V gene: TRBV5-1
J gene: TRBJ2-2
CDR3 DNA: TGCGCCAGCAGCAAGGACTCGAACACCGGGGAGCTGTTTTTT
CDR3 protein: CASSKDSNTGELFF

clone size: .
D gene: TRBD1
V gene: TRBV28
J gene: TRBJ1-5
CDR3 DNA: TGTGCCAGCAGTTTATATCGACAGGGTCGGGATCAGCCCCAGCATTTT
CDR3 protein: CASSLYRQGRDQPQHF

clone size: .
D gene: TRBD1
V gene: TRBV28
J gene: TRBJ1-1
CDR3 DNA: TGTGCCAGCAGCCGCCAGGGGGGGCTGGGCACTGAAGCTTTCTTT
CDR3 protein: CASSRQGGLGTEAFF

clone size: .
D gene: .
V gene: TRBV5-6
J gene: TRBJ1-1
CDR3 DNA: TGTGCCAGCAGCTTTATGGGGGCAATGGAAGCTTTCTTT
CDR3 protein: CASSFMGAMEAFF

clone size: .
D gene: .
V gene: TRBV5-6
J gene: TRBJ2-6
CDR3 DNA: TGTGCCAGCAGCTTGGAAGGGTTGGGCCCTGGGGCCAACGTCCTGACTTTC
CDR3 protein: CASSLEGLGPGANVLTF

clone size: .
D gene: TRBD1
V gene: TRBV27
J gene: TRBJ1-6
CDR3 DNA: TGTGCCAGCAGTTCACCTCTACAGGGGAGCTCACCCCTCCACTTT
CDR3 protein: CASSSPLQGSSPLHF

clone size: .
D gene: TRBD1
V gene: TRBV5-1
J gene: TRBJ1-4
CDR3 DNA: TGCGCCAGCAGCTTGGACAGGGGTAATGAAAAACTGTTTTTT
CDR3 protein: CASSLDRGNEKLFF

clone size: .
D gene: .
V gene: TRBV2
J gene: TRBJ1-5
CDR3 DNA: TGTGCCAGCAGTGAAGCGGGGGTCGCGCGCGGCAATCAGCCCCAGCATTTT
CDR3 protein: CASSEAGVARGNQPQHF

clone size: once
D gene: TRBD2
V gene: TRBV5-1
J gene: TRBJ2-5
CDR3 DNA: TGCGCCAGCAGCTTGGGTGGTAGCGGGGTCGTAGAGACCCAGTACTTC
CDR3 protein: CASSLGGSGVVETQYF

clone size: .
D gene: TRBD2
V gene: TRBV7-2
J gene: TRBJ2-1
CDR3 DNA: TGTGCCAGCAGTTCCGGGACTAGTACCTATGAGCAGTTCTTC
CDR3 protein: CASSSGTSTYEQFF

clone size: .
D gene: .
V gene: TRBV5-5
J gene: TRBJ1-2
CDR3 DNA: TGTGCCAGCAGCTTGCCCTTGAGTAGAGGGATCCCTAACTATGGCTACACCTTC
CDR3 protein: CASSLPLSRGIPNYGYTF

clone size: .
D gene: .
V gene: TRBV29-1
J gene: TRBJ2-2
CDR3 DNA: TGCAGCGTTGCCAGGGCCGCCGGGGAGCTGTTTTTT
CDR3 protein: CSVARAAGELFF

clone size: .
D gene: TRBD2
V gene: TRBV5-6
J gene: TRBJ2-7
CDR3 DNA: TGTGCCAGCAGCTTGAGCAGGGCTTATTGGACTAGCGAGCAGTACTTC
CDR3 protein: CASSLSRAYWTSEQYF